These 11 T cell receptor beta chains were sequenced from one sample in a study of read filtering for tumor transcriptome and immune sequencing. Molecular barcoded adaptors covering alpha/delta and beta/gamma chains were used on roughly 400 ng RNA. One entry per CDR3 protein results from TCRdb running MiXCR on the reads. The repertoire includes 93,000 or so distinct CDR3 sequences, 20% to 25% of them detected once, and roughly 10% sits in the top ten. Sequencing was done on a sample of a population of CD138-negative cells sorted from bone marrow. The receptors stem from a donor aged 40 or over with multiple myeloma.

Concerning this clonotype itself: A much larger clonotype is one base distant, so this may be a read error. The CDR3 does not end in the conserved phenylalanine or tryptophan, so this is likely a read error. The chain has TRBV28 and TRBJ2-5; D is possibly TRBD1 or TRBD2 (6 bases each). CDR3 length: 15 amino acids. Germline V gives CDR1 MDHEN, CDR2 SYDVKM. The CDR3 spells CASRTMDRGQGTQYL. CDR3 coding DNA: TGTGCCAGCAGGACTATGGATCGGGGGCAAGGGACCCAGTACTTA.

This clonotype was found a few times. The genes are TRBV29-1 and TRBJ1-4; maybe TRBD1 (6 bases). V was clipped by 5 bases and J by 7 bases, with 17 bases between them. In germline, CDR1 is SQVTM, CDR2 ANQGSEA. This CDR3 has 14 residues. The CDR3 bases are TGCAGCGTTTCGAACACAGGGACGGGTGAAAAACTGTTTTTT. Translated: CSVSNTGTGEKLFF.

About this clonotype itself: A much more abundant neighbour one base away suggests this may be a read error. The V gene is TRBV7-9, the J gene TRBJ2-5; no reliable D call. CDR1 is SEHNR and CDR2 is FQNEAQ in the germline V gene (reference sequence). The CDR3 covers 13 residues. The CDR3 coding sequence is TGTGTCAGCAGCTTATTTTCCCACGAGACCCAGTACTTC. This sequence encodes CVSSLFSHETQYF.

This clonotype came up many times. The V call is TRBV6-5, the J call TRBJ2-7; a weak D match, TRBD2 (5 bases). Trimming cost V 11 bases and J 5 bases, with 19 bases left between them. This CDR3 is built from 13 residues. CDR1 and CDR2 from the germline V gene are MNHEY and SVGAGI. The CDR3 DNA sequence: TGTGCCGGTTCGAGGGTGGCCGGGGACGAGCAGTACTTC. This sequence encodes CAGSRVAGDEQYF.

This clonotype was seen at least ten times. This sequence joins TRBV29-1 and TRBJ2-3; weak D call: TRBD1 (5 bases). The CDR3 is made up of 12 amino acids. The V gene lost 6 bases and the J gene lost 1 base, with 8 bases spanning the gap. In germline, CDR1 is SQVTM, CDR2 ANQGSEA. The chain's CDR3 is CSVQEGTDTQYF. In nucleotides, the CDR3 is TGCAGCGTACAGGAAGGCACAGATACGCAGTATTTT.

This clonotype was seen more than once but under ten times. A much larger clone lies one base from this, so it may be a read error. This chain joins TRBV5-6 and TRBJ1-2; the D is unclear. This CDR3 has 13 amino acids. Germline CDR1 SGHDT, CDR2 YYEEEE. The chain's CDR3 is CASSFLTAYGHTF. In nucleotides, the CDR3 is TGTGCCAGCAGCTTTCTAACAGCCTATGGCCACACCTTC.

Ten or more counts support this clonotype. J is TRBJ2-6 and V is TRBV12-3 or TRBV12-4; TRBD1 agrees at 9 bases. CDR3 size: 19 residues. V lost 3 bases, J lost 6 bases, and 15 bases stayed unmatched. The CDR3 DNA reads as TGTGCCAGCAGTTTTGGGTCGGGGACAGGGCTAATAGCGGCCAACGTCCTGACTTTC. Translating it yields CASSFGSGTGLIAANVLTF.

Notes on this clonotype: The junction does not match germline at one end; this may be a read error. The chain has TRBV14 and TRBJ2-2, with D possibly matching TRBD2 (5 bases). This CDR3 spans 17 amino acids. Germline V gene lookup returns CDR1 SGHDN and CDR2 FVKESK. The CDR3: CASSQDPRAGMAGEPFF. CDR3 sequence (DNA): TGTGCCAGCAGCCAAGACCCCCGAGCTGGGATGGCCGGGGAGCCGTTTTTT. The full variable domain, rest sourced from reference TRBV14 and TRBJ2-2, is EAGVTQFPSHSVIEKGQTVTLRCDPISGHDNLYWYRRVMGKEIKFLLHFVKESKQDESGMPNNRFLAERTGGTYSTLKVQPAELEDSGVYFCASSQDPRAGMAGEPFFGEGSRLTVL.

This clonotype is a singleton in its sample. An end of the junction does not agree with germline; a read error may underlie this. This sequence joins TRBV5-1 and TRBJ1-4, with TRBD1 identical over 7 bases. CDR1 and CDR2 from the germline V gene are SGHRS and YFSETQ. This CDR3 has 14 residues. The CDR3 here is CASSWDSVVEKLYF. The CDR3 bases are TGCGCCAGCAGCTGGGACAGCGTGGTTGAAAAACTGTATTTT.

The chain combines TRBV28 with TRBJ2-3, with a tentative D call TRBD1 (5 bases). V was clipped by 4 bases and J by 6 bases, with 14 bases between them. Germline assignment: CDR1 MDHEN and CDR2 SYDVKM. The CDR3 runs to 14 residues. The CDR3 loop reads CASSSPGSVDTQYF. The CDR3, as DNA: TGTGCCAGCAGTTCTCCAGGGTCGGTCGATACGCAGTATTTT.

A note on this clonotype: This sequence may be a read error, since a much larger clone differs from it by one base. The chain employs TRBV6-2 or TRBV6-3 and TRBJ2-1; TRBD2 agrees at 8 bases. The length of the CDR3 is 15 residues. Germline CDR1 is MNHEY and CDR2 is SVGEGT. After removal of 6 bases from V and 8 bases from J, the junction contained 12 bases not matched to a gene. As DNA, the CDR3 is TGTGCCAGCAGACGGGGGGGGGCATCCGACGATGAGCAGTTCTTC. Its translation: CASRRGGASDDEQFF.